The rows below give T cell receptor beta chains drawn from one sample of a study of OX40 agonist ivuxolimab in advanced cancers. The method was immunoSEQ multiplex PCR; TCRdb's version includes in-frame clones alone and lacks a portion of them. The table shows about 61,000 clones, with 92% occurring only once. Sequencing was performed on CD4+ or CD8+ T cells sorted from blood, taken in a trial of the OX40 agonist ivuxolimab. Receptors originate from an adult with an advanced solid tumor such as melanoma, head and neck, liver or kidney cancer. Both conserved end residues are part of each CDR3. A D gene is named only where the DNA matches it firmly. Not every row has a clone size; where given, it reads once, few, many or a size class.

clone_size d_call j_call v_call cdr3_aa cdr3_nt
NA NA TRBJ1-2 TRBV6-1 CASSEPGGHVTNYGYTF TGTGCCAGCAGTGAACCGGGGGGACACGTAACTAACTATGGCTACACCTTC
NA NA TRBJ2-7 TRBV4-3 CASSQDPGMPYEQYF TGCGCCAGCAGCCAAGATCCAGGGATGCCGTACGAGCAGTACTTC
once NA TRBJ2-7 TRBV28 CASSLGQTYEQYF TGTGCCAGCAGTTTGGGACAAACCTACGAGCAGTACTTC
NA TRBD2 TRBJ2-3 TRBV7-9 CASSSSSGITDTQYF TGTGCCAGCAGCTCCTCTAGCGGGATTACAGATACGCAGTATTTT
NA NA TRBJ1-1 TRBV18 CASSPPQAGGKDTEAFF TGTGCCAGCTCACCACCACAGGCCGGGGGTAAGGACACTGAAGCTTTCTTT
NA NA TRBJ1-1 TRBV25-1 CASTTAGTGNTEAFF TGTGCCAGCACCACGGCTGGGACGGGTAACACTGAAGCTTTCTTT
NA NA TRBJ2-7 TRBV6-1 CASSETNVEQYF TGTGCCAGCAGTGAAACGAACGTGGAGCAGTACTTC
NA NA TRBJ2-2 TRBV6-5 CASSYSGTPSSGELFF TGTGCCAGCAGTTACTCGGGAACACCATCGTCCGGGGAGCTGTTTTTT
NA TRBD2 TRBJ2-1 TRBV6-6 CASSYSSGGQGEQFF TGTGCCAGCAGTTACTCGAGCGGGGGGCAGGGTGAGCAGTTCTTC
NA NA TRBJ1-1 TRBV6-6 CASSYSRGGPEAFF TGTGCCAGCAGTTACTCCAGGGGAGGCCCTGAAGCTTTCTTT
NA NA TRBJ1-4 TRBV2 CASIAGQINEKLFF TGTGCCAGCATCGCGGGACAAATAAATGAAAAACTGTTTTTT
NA NA TRBJ1-1 TRBV30 CAWSSEGNTEAFF TGTGCCTGGAGCTCAGAGGGGAACACTGAAGCTTTCTTT
NA NA TRBJ1-1 TRBV7-3 CASSLPGEATEAFF TGTGCCAGCAGCTTACCGGGGGAAGCCACTGAAGCTTTCTTT
NA NA TRBJ1-5 TRBV30 CAWSGVGQPQHF TGTGCCTGGAGTGGGGTGGGACAGCCCCAGCATTTT
NA NA TRBJ1-2 TRBV28 CASSLRQAALAYGYTF TGTGCCAGCAGTTTGAGACAGGCGGCTCTGGCGTATGGCTACACCTTC
NA NA TRBJ2-2 TRBV25-1 CASSPGPGELFF TGTGCCAGCAGTCCTGGACCCGGGGAGCTGTTTTTT
NA NA TRBJ1-2 TRBV15 CATNSLASPYGYTF TGTGCCACCAACTCTCTAGCCAGTCCCTATGGCTACACCTTC
NA TRBD2 TRBJ2-1 TRBV2 CASSVPGLAGGPLSYNEQFF TGTGCCAGCAGCGTCCCGGGACTAGCGGGAGGGCCACTCTCCTACAATGAGCAGTTCTTC
NA NA TRBJ1-6 TRBV6-5 CASNLRTALPPLHF TGTGCCAGCAACCTAAGGACAGCCCTGCCGCCCCTCCACTTT
NA NA TRBJ1-5 TRBV5-5 CASSLFPSRNQPQHF TGTGCCAGCAGCTTGTTTCCCTCGAGAAATCAGCCCCAGCATTTT
NA NA TRBJ1-2 TRBV19 CASSIWKPYGYTF TGTGCCAGTAGTATCTGGAAGCCCTATGGCTACACCTTC
NA NA TRBJ1-3 TRBV6-5 CASSYSFMETGNTIYF TGTGCCAGCAGTTACTCGTTCATGGAGACTGGAAACACCATATATTTT
few NA TRBJ1-2 TRBV2 CASLGPYGYTF TGTGCCAGTCTAGGACCCTACGGCTACACCTTC
NA NA TRBJ1-1 TRBV6-5 CASREQGLNTEAFF TGTGCCAGCAGGGAACAGGGCTTGAACACTGAAGCTTTCTTT
NA NA TRBJ2-7 TRBV6-6 CASSYSQGAGSYEQYF TGTGCCAGCAGTTACTCACAGGGAGCAGGATCCTACGAGCAGTACTTC
NA NA TRBJ1-5 TRBV28 CASSLYGELRGQPQHF TGTGCCAGCAGTTTATACGGGGAATTAAGAGGTCAGCCCCAGCATTTT
NA NA TRBJ2-3 TRBV4-3 CASSQEKRLGTDTQYF TGCGCCAGCAGCCAAGAGAAACGACTGGGCACAGATACGCAGTATTTT
NA NA TRBJ1-5 TRBV30 CAWSLGGPRGNQPQHF TGTGCCTGGAGTCTGGGGGGTCCTAGGGGCAATCAGCCCCAGCATTTT
NA TRBD2 TRBJ2-7 TRBV5-6 CASSLGVGGYRHEQYF TGTGCCAGCAGCCTTGGAGTGGGAGGGTATCGCCACGAGCAGTACTTC
NA NA TRBJ1-1 TRBV7-7 CASSLDVNTEAFF TGTGCTAGCAGCTTAGACGTTAACACTGAAGCTTTCTTT
NA NA TRBJ2-3 TRBV6-4 CASSETASGADTQYF TGTGCCAGCAGTGAGACCGCTTCAGGGGCAGATACGCAGTATTTT
NA NA TRBJ1-1 TRBV28 CASSDFGGGTEAFF TGTGCCAGCAGTGACTTTGGGGGGGGCACTGAAGCTTTCTTT
NA TRBD2 TRBJ2-1 TRBV6-5 CASSHGGRANEQFF TGTGCCAGCAGTCATGGAGGGAGGGCTAATGAGCAGTTCTTC
NA NA TRBJ1-4 TRBV30 CAWSKQATNEKLFF TGTGCCTGGAGTAAACAGGCAACTAATGAAAAACTGTTTTTT
NA TRBD1 TRBJ2-2 TRBV5-1 CASKYQGADTGELFF TGCGCCAGCAAATACCAGGGGGCCGACACCGGGGAGCTGTTTTTT
NA NA TRBJ1-1 TRBV28 CASSFPAREMNTEAFF TGTGCCAGCAGTTTTCCCGCCCGAGAGATGAACACTGAAGCTTTCTTT
NA NA TRBJ1-1 TRBV18 CASSPVPGGYTEAFF TGTGCCAGCTCACCAGTGCCGGGAGGTTACACTGAAGCTTTCTTT
NA NA TRBJ2-3 TRBV6-6 CASSYSLGTDTQYF TGTGCCAGCAGTTACTCGTTAGGAACAGATACGCAGTATTTT
NA NA TRBJ1-3 TRBV19 CASIPKEGPADSGNTIYF TGTGCCAGTATCCCTAAGGAGGGACCTGCGGACTCTGGAAACACCATATATTTT
NA NA TRBJ2-2 TRBV9 CASSVGETGELFF TGTGCCAGCAGCGTGGGGGAAACCGGGGAGCTGTTTTTT
NA NA TRBJ1-3 TRBV11-2 CASSLGGSGNTIYF TGTGCCAGCAGCTTAGGGGGGTCCGGAAACACCATATATTTT
NA TRBD1 TRBJ2-3 TRBV6-5 CASRKTGTDTQYF TGTGCCAGCAGGAAGACAGGGACAGATACGCAGTATTTT
NA NA TRBJ1-5 TRBV19 CASSIRPDQPQHF TGTGCCAGTAGTATTCGTCCAGATCAGCCCCAGCATTTT
NA NA TRBJ1-5 TRBV7-3 CASGEEPNQPQHF TGTGCCAGCGGGGAGGAGCCTAATCAGCCCCAGCATTTT
NA NA TRBJ1-6 TRBV30 CAWSLEGNSPLHF TGTGCCTGGAGTTTGGAGGGGAATTCACCCCTCCACTTT
NA NA TRBJ1-3 TRBV6-5 CASSFYGGSGNTIYF TGTGCCAGCAGTTTTTACGGTGGCTCTGGAAACACCATATATTTT
once NA TRBJ2-7 TRBV29-1 CSVDPHGTYEQYF TGCAGCGTTGATCCCCACGGGACCTACGAGCAGTACTTC
few TRBD1 TRBJ1-5 TRBV6-5 CASSRTGWGQPQHF TGTGCCAGCAGTCGGACAGGGTGGGGTCAGCCCCAGCATTTT
NA NA TRBJ2-3 TRBV27 CASSPLGTDTQYF TGTGCCAGCAGTCCCCTGGGGACAGATACGCAGTATTTT
NA NA TRBJ2-3 TRBV7-9 CASSPTDTQYF TGTGCCAGCAGCCCCACAGATACGCAGTATTTT
NA TRBD2 TRBJ2-5 TRBV4-3 CASSQDSSGGRETQYF TGCGCCAGCAGCCAAGATTCTAGCGGGGGTCGAGAGACCCAGTACTTC